This T cell receptor (beta chain) stems from a study of blood T cell repertoires in COVID-19. Study overall: In each case, the material was cDNA or gDNA derived from T cells, B-cell-depleted T cells, or PBMCs.

V was clipped by 2 bases and J by 0 bases, with 9 bases between them. The length of the CDR3 is 15 residues. CDR1 is SGHNT, CDR2 YYREEE, per germline (reference sequence). In the study's own analysis: Estimated nucleated cell counts came from reference gene primer amplification. Clones were read by immunoSEQ multiplex PCR, and TCRdb kept only the in-frame ones, dropping some. V, J and clone size are taken as reported in that table, and D and trimming were inferred from the DNA itself. Among about 240,000 clones listed, around 87% were seen once. The sample taken for sequencing was peripheral blood. The TCR sequence derives from a man in his 60s who had recovered from COVID-19. The gene calls are TRBV5-4 and TRBJ2-1; TRBD2 is a possible D gene (6 bases). CDR3 nucleotides: TGTGCCAGCAGCTTTCGGGGGAGCTCCTACAATGAGCAGTTCTTC. It encodes CASSFRGSSYNEQFF.